These 12 T cell receptor beta chains were sequenced from one sample in a study of cytomegalovirus exposure and HLA in healthy donors. Researchers ran the PCR with 60 Vbeta and 13 Jbeta primers. Produced via immunoSEQ multiplex PCR; TCRdb's table is partial and in-frame only. Among about 160,000 clones, roughly 80% were seen once, and the ten largest hold about 4.7%. Sequencing used PBMCs. Receptors were obtained from a man younger than 40 in good health and CMV-seronegative.

The chain recombines TRBV28 with TRBJ1-2; 8 nucleotides agree with TRBD1. With 2 bases clipped from V and 2 bases from J, the junction kept 10 bases outside the gene matches. The germline gives CDR1 MDHEN, CDR2 SYDVKM. This CDR3 comprises 17 residues. The DNA of the CDR3 is TGTGCCAGCAGTTTAGAGAGACAGGGGCGATTCAACTATGGCTACACCTTC. This gives the protein CASSLERQGRFNYGYTF.

V and J are TRBV18 and TRBJ1-1; TRBD1 might be the D (5 bases). The V end was cut by 5 bases, the J end by 0 bases, with 10 bases between. The CDR3 is 14 residues long. Germline values: CDR1 KGHSH, CDR2 LQKENI. CDR3 nucleotide sequence: TGTGCCAGCTCAGTGGAGGGGTTGAACACTGAAGCTTTCTTT. This codes for CASSVEGLNTEAFF.

This rearrangement joins TRBV25-1 to TRBJ1-5, with D tentatively TRBD1 (6 bases). CDR1 is MGHDK, CDR2 SYGVNS, per germline. CDR3 length equals 14 residues. Trimming removed 6 bases at V and 3 bases at J, with 12 bases between. The CDR3 nucleotides read TGTGCCAGCAGGGGAGGGGGAGACAATCAGCCCCAGCATTTT. Protein product: CASRGGGDNQPQHF.

The genes are TRBV19 and TRBJ1-4; 9 positions agree with TRBD1. Trimming removed 9 bases from V and 7 bases from J; junction bases left unmatched: 15. Germline values: CDR1 LNHDA, CDR2 SQIVND (reference sequence). The CDR3 runs 16 residues. DNA of the CDR3: TGTGCCAGCCGCTCTAGGGAAGGGACAGGGAGTGAAAAACTGTTTTTT. Translation: CASRSREGTGSEKLFF.

This clone is a singleton in its sample. V is TRBV28 and J is TRBJ2-1; 12 bases line up with TRBD2. V lost 5 bases to trimming and J lost 7 bases; unmatched junction nucleotides: 3. This CDR3 comprises 14 residues. The germline gives CDR1 MDHEN, CDR2 SYDVKM. The CDR3 DNA sequence: TGTGCCAGCAGTCCTAGCGGGGGGGCTAATGAGCAGTTCTTC. This gives the protein CASSPSGGANEQFF.

The chain couples TRBV29-1 to TRBJ2-2; TRBD1 matches 9 bases. The CDR3 contains 14 residues. The germline V gene encodes CDR1 SQVTM and CDR2 ANQGSEA. Trimming removed 6 bases from V and 6 bases from J; junction bases left unmatched: 8. The CDR3 region has the DNA TGCAGCGTATCCGGGACAGGGATGGCCGGGGAGCTGTTTTTT. As protein: CSVSGTGMAGELFF.

The J gene is TRBJ2-1, the V gene TRBV5-1, with 10 bases aligning to TRBD2. J lost 4 bases, V lost 4 bases, and 11 bases had no gene match. The germline gives CDR1 SGHRS, CDR2 YFSETQ. CDR3 size: 17 residues. CDR3 sequence (DNA): TGCGCCAGCAGCCCGATGGCTAGCGGGAGAGGGTACAATGAGCAGTTCTTC. Protein: CASSPMASGRGYNEQFF. The full variable domain, in which reference TRBV5-1 and TRBJ2-1 provide the parts outside the CDR3, is KAGVTQTPRYLIKTRGQQVTLSCSPISGHRSVSWYQQTPGQGLQFLFEYFSETQRNKGNFPGRFSGRQFSNSRSEMNVSTLELGDSALYLCASSPMASGRGYNEQFFGPGTRLTVL.

V is TRBV7-9 and J is TRBJ1-1, with D perhaps matching TRBD1 (5 bases). Germline assignment: CDR1 SEHNR and CDR2 FQNEAQ (reference sequence). This CDR3 has 12 residues. The V and J ends lost 6 bases and 3 bases respectively, with 8 bases between them. This CDR3 reads CASRQGDTEAFF. CDR3 sequence (DNA): TGTGCCAGCAGGCAAGGGGACACTGAAGCTTTCTTT.

In its sample, this clone was seen once. Here the CDR3 reads CASSEGARRFF. In nucleotides, the CDR3 is TGTGCCAGCAGTGAGGGGGCCCGCCGGTTCTTC. The V call is TRBV6-1, the J call TRBJ2-1, with D tentatively TRBD1 (6 bases). V was cut by 3 bases and J by 15 bases, with 12 bases left in between. The CDR3 length is 11 residues. Germline V lookup: CDR1 MNHNS, CDR2 SASEGT.

This sequence joins TRBV28 and TRBJ2-5, with a tentative D call TRBD2 (6 bases). Deletions cut 3 bases from V and 1 base from J, with 6 bases between. The CDR3 sequence is 13 residues long. Germline V gene data show CDR1 as MDHEN and CDR2 as SYDVKM. The CDR3 bases are TGTGCCAGCAGTTTGGGGGGCCAAGAGACCCAGTACTTC. The encoded protein is CASSLGGQETQYF.

This chain joins TRBV5-5 and TRBJ1-4; D is possibly TRBD1 (6 bases). Germline V gene sequence: CDR1 SGHKS, CDR2 YYEKEE (reference sequence). The CDR3 runs to 15 residues. The ends were cut back, 4 bases at V and 4 bases at J, with 14 bases in the middle. CDR3 loop: CASSLVQGINEKLFF. The CDR3 DNA is TGTGCCAGCAGCCTTGTCCAGGGGATTAATGAAAAACTGTTTTTT.

The chain is built from TRBV13 and TRBJ1-5; D remains ambiguous. V was pared by 0 bases and J by 0 bases, with 9 bases between. The germline CDR1 and CDR2 sequences are PRHDT and FYEKMQ (reference sequence). The CDR3 loop spans 16 amino acids. The CDR3 sequence is CASSLGRGYSNQPQHF. The CDR3 DNA follows: TGTGCCAGCAGCTTAGGCCGGGGTTATAGCAATCAGCCCCAGCATTTT.